The 30 T cell receptor beta chains below come from one sample, sequenced in a study of T cell repertoires in cytomegalovirus infection. MiXCR, run by TCRdb on the reads, gives a single entry per CDR3 protein. The data contain 200,000 to 250,000 distinct CDR3 sequences, 5% to 8.5% of them singletons. Sample: PBMCs. The receptors were sampled from a human donor in good health (CMV status not recorded). Some clones in this sample may be carry-over from other donors' samples.

The table lists this clonotype with many counts. The rearrangement links TRBV4-3 to TRBJ1-4; no clear D gene. V was cut by 2 bases and J by 3 bases, with 13 bases left in between. The CDR3 extends over 16 amino acids. Germline assignment: CDR1 LGHNA and CDR2 YSLEER. The CDR3 reads CASSQTRGIPNEKLFF. In DNA form, the CDR3 reads TGCGCCAGCAGCCAAACGAGAGGGATTCCTAATGAAAAACTGTTTTTT.

This clonotype was counted at least ten times. The chain couples TRBV28 to TRBJ2-3; 12 nucleotides match TRBD2. The germline V gene has CDR1 MDHEN and CDR2 SYDVKM. This CDR3 has 16 amino acids. V shed 3 bases and J 4 bases; nucleotides not matched to a gene: 5. CDR3 residues: CASSFTSGGFADTQYF. CDR3 nucleotides: TGTGCCAGCAGTTTCACTAGCGGGGGGTTTGCAGATACGCAGTATTTT.

This clonotype was observed many times. This chain joins TRBV28 and TRBJ2-4; D is ambiguous. Between the trimmed V and J ends, which lost 6 bases and 4 bases, there was a span of 7 bases. The germline V gene encodes CDR1 MDHEN and CDR2 SYDVKM. The CDR3 totals 12 residues. The CDR3 sequence: CASSLRKNIQYF. The DNA of the CDR3 is TGTGCCAGCAGCCTTCGGAAAAACATTCAGTACTTC.

This clonotype has a count of ten or more. The chain has TRBV19 and TRBJ2-7; D is perhaps TRBD1 (6 bases). The germline gives CDR1 LNHDA, CDR2 SQIVND (reference sequence). The CDR3 length is 13 residues. The germline V and J ends were trimmed by 6 bases and 3 bases, with 12 bases remaining between them. The CDR3 bases are TGTGCCAGTAGCTCGGGACATAGCTACGAGCAGTACTTC. This sequence encodes CASSSGHSYEQYF.

This clonotype was counted at least ten times. The chain employs TRBV7-3 and TRBJ2-5; 7 bases fit TRBD1. Germline assignment: CDR1 SGHTA and CDR2 FQGTGA. V lost 3 bases, J lost 5 bases, and 9 bases stayed unmatched. The CDR3 runs to 15 residues. This CDR3 is CASSFQLTGPETQYF. The CDR3 DNA sequence: TGTGCCAGCAGCTTTCAGCTGACAGGGCCCGAGACCCAGTACTTC.

The sample holds many counts of this clonotype. This chain joins TRBV7-2 and TRBJ1-4; D uncertain. CDR3 length: 16 amino acids. Trimming cost V 5 bases and J 5 bases, with 18 bases left between them. Germline-derived CDR1 and CDR2 are SGHTA and FQGNSA. CDR3: CASSKVGGNENEKLFF. Written as DNA, the CDR3 is TGTGCCAGCAGCAAAGTGGGAGGGAACGAAAATGAAAAACTGTTTTTT.

Many counts were recorded for this clonotype. The V and J genes are TRBV28 and TRBJ2-1; TRBD2 matches 10 bases. The CDR3 runs 15 residues. The J segment lost 7 bases and the V segment lost 7 bases, leaving 10 bases of the junction unmatched. Germline V gene lookup returns CDR1 MDHEN and CDR2 SYDVKM. The CDR3 loop is CASTLGDSGRNEQFF. The CDR3 bases are TGTGCCAGCACCCTGGGGGATAGCGGGAGGAATGAGCAGTTCTTC. The entire variable domain, with the rest obtained from reference TRBV28 and TRBJ2-1, is as follows: DVKVTQSSRYLVKRTGEKVFLECVQDMDHENMFWYRQDPGLGLRLIYFSYDVKMKEKGDIPEGYSVSREKKERFSLILESASTNQTSMYLCASTLGDSGRNEQFFGPGTRLTVL.

This clonotype was seen a few times. The chain couples TRBV28 to TRBJ1-2; no reliable D call. Between the trimmed V and J ends, which lost 2 bases and 0 bases, there was a span of 10 bases. Per germline, CDR1 MDHEN and CDR2 SYDVKM. CDR3 length equals 15 residues. The CDR3 coding sequence is TGTGCCAGCAGTTTACGAGGTGTAGCTAACTATGGCTACACCTTC. This codes for CASSLRGVANYGYTF.

This clonotype was detected many times. The chain is built from TRBV6-5 and TRBJ1-5; D unclear. The CDR3 runs to 13 residues. Trimming pared 8 bases from V and 3 bases from J, leaving 11 bases between. CDR1 is MNHEY and CDR2 is SVGAGI in the germline V gene. CDR3 bases: TGTGCCAGCGGGGAAAGATACAATCAGCCCCAGCATTTT. Its protein is CASGERYNQPQHF.

This clonotype showed up just once. The chain recombines TRBV29-1 with TRBJ2-5; 10 bases map to TRBD2. The V and J ends lost 7 bases and 4 bases, in that order; junction bases with no gene match: 6. CDR3 length: 13 amino acids. Per germline, CDR1 SQVTM and CDR2 ANQGSEA. CDR3: CSALAGGIETQYF. CDR3 bases: TGCAGCGCCTTAGCGGGGGGAATAGAGACCCAGTACTTC.

This clonotype occurred many times. This rearrangement joins TRBV12-3 or TRBV12-4 to TRBJ1-2; D remains ambiguous. The CDR3 is 11 residues long. V was trimmed by 2 bases and J by 11 bases, leaving 9 bases between them. Written as DNA, the CDR3 is TGTGCCAGCAGTTTACTGGGAACTTACACCTTC. It encodes CASSLLGTYTF.

This clonotype was seen at least ten times. Here the CDR3 reads CSASENQAEAFF. The CDR3 DNA reads as TGCAGTGCTAGCGAGAACCAGGCTGAAGCTTTCTTT. V is TRBV20-1 and J is TRBJ1-1; D is ambiguous. Germline assignment: CDR1 DFQATT and CDR2 SNEGSKA (reference sequence). Trimming left V 3 bases short and J 6 bases short, with 11 bases between. The CDR3 extends over 12 amino acids.

In its sample, this clonotype was seen many times. The chain links TRBV29-1 to TRBJ2-3; no clear D. Germline-derived CDR1 and CDR2 are SQVTM and ANQGSEA. The CDR3 consists of 12 residues. Trimming stripped 2 bases from V and 0 bases from J, with 3 bases between. CDR3 residues: CSVEYSTDTQYF. For the CDR3, the DNA is TGCAGCGTTGAATATAGCACAGATACGCAGTATTTT.

This clonotype was observed many times. The chain recombines TRBV6-2 or TRBV6-3 with TRBJ1-5; D gene ambiguous. Germline V gene data show CDR1 as MNHEY and CDR2 as SVGEGT. The CDR3 is 18 residues long. Deletions cut 6 bases from V and 3 bases from J, with 24 bases between. CDR3: CASSYDSRAPIPNQPQHF. The CDR3 DNA reads TGTGCCAGCAGCTATGACTCCCGGGCCCCGATCCCCAATCAGCCCCAGCATTTT.

This clonotype has ten or more counts. The chain has TRBV4-1 and TRBJ1-1; 10 nucleotides agree with TRBD1. The germline gives CDR1 MGHRA, CDR2 YSYEKL. There are 17 residues in the CDR3. Trimming cost V 2 bases and J 1 base; bases outside gene matches: 7. CDR3 DNA sequence: TGCGCCAGCAGCCAAACTCCGGGACAGGGGTCGAACACTGAAGCTTTCTTT. This gives the protein CASSQTPGQGSNTEAFF.

This clonotype was observed many times. This chain joins TRBV6-2 or TRBV6-3 and TRBJ1-2, with D possibly matching TRBD1 (5 bases). The CDR3 sequence is 17 residues long. V lost 6 bases to trimming and J lost 5 bases, with 25 bases between them. The germline V gene has CDR1 MNHEY and CDR2 SVGEGT. This chain's CDR3 is CASRHLGQDYQAYGYTF. The CDR3 DNA reads TGTGCCAGCAGACACCTGGGGCAGGACTATCAAGCATATGGCTACACCTTC.

This clonotype appeared many times. J is TRBJ1-6 and V is TRBV20-1; D call uncertain. Germline lookup yields CDR1 DFQATT and CDR2 SNEGSKA (reference sequence). The CDR3 has 14 amino acids. V gave up 1 base and J gave up 7 bases, with 11 bases separating them. The CDR3 DNA follows: TGCAGTGCTAGAGGGCTCCTGGGGAATTCACCCCTCCACTTT. It is translated as CSARGLLGNSPLHF.

This clonotype was found a few times. The CDR3 DNA sequence: TGCAGTGCCACACGCCTCGGACAGAAACAAGAGACCCAGTACTTC. This gives the protein CSATRLGQKQETQYF. The chain combines TRBV20-1 with TRBJ2-5, with D perhaps TRBD1 (6 bases). The CDR3 is 15 amino acids. Germline CDR1 and CDR2: DFQATT and SNEGSKA (reference sequence). Deletions cut 6 bases from V and 2 bases from J, with 19 bases between.

This clonotype was seen many times. This chain connects TRBV20-1 to TRBJ2-5, with 9 positions matching TRBD2. Trimming cost V 2 bases and J 5 bases; bases outside gene matches: 12. CDR1 is DFQATT, CDR2 SNEGSKA, per germline (reference sequence). This CDR3 spans 16 amino acids. The CDR3 nucleotides are TGCAGTGCTAGACTTTTGGCGGGGGGGCCCGGTGAGACCCAGTACTTC. Protein: CSARLLAGGPGETQYF.

This clonotype showed up many times. The chain is built from TRBV25-1 and TRBJ2-2, with unresolved D. Germline CDR1 and CDR2: MGHDK and SYGVNS. V was trimmed by 3 bases and J by 6 bases, leaving 8 bases between them. The CDR3 totals 13 residues. The CDR3 bases are TGTGCCAGCAGTGAGGCTGGGGCCGGGGAGCTGTTTTTT. Translating gives CASSEAGAGELFF.

This clonotype has at least ten counts. The V gene is TRBV20-1, the J gene TRBJ2-7, with a possible D match to TRBD2 (5 bases). Germline CDR1 is DFQATT and CDR2 is SNEGSKA (reference sequence). Trimming cost V 6 bases and J 3 bases, with 15 bases left between them. This CDR3 spans 13 amino acids. The DNA of the CDR3 is TGCAGTGCCCAAGAGGGAATAGGCTACGAGCAGTACTTC. It codes for CSAQEGIGYEQYF.

This clonotype was seen at least ten times. The chain recombines TRBV7-3 with TRBJ2-1; D is possibly TRBD1 (6 bases). This CDR3 contains 15 residues. Germline CDR1 SGHTA, CDR2 FQGTGA. Between the trimmed V and J ends, which lost 5 bases and 2 bases, there was a span of 13 bases. The DNA for the CDR3 is TGTGCCAGCAGCCCCGGGACACCAACCTACAATGAGCAGTTCTTC. Translated: CASSPGTPTYNEQFF.

This clonotype was recorded at least ten times. The V call is TRBV7-2, the J call TRBJ2-5, with D perhaps matching TRBD1 or TRBD2 (5 bases each). The CDR3 length is 14 residues. The V end lost 2 bases, the J end lost 0 bases, and 7 bases lay between the germline ends. The germline CDR1 and CDR2 sequences are SGHTA and FQGNSA. CDR3 nucleotide sequence: TGTGCCAGCAGCTTATGGGGGAACCAAGAGACCCAGTACTTC. This encodes CASSLWGNQETQYF.

This clonotype was seen at least ten times. The rearrangement links TRBV20-1 to TRBJ2-1; D perhaps matches TRBD1 (5 bases). The CDR3 runs 12 residues. V lost 0 bases, J lost 8 bases, and 8 bases lay in between. In germline, CDR1 is DFQATT, CDR2 SNEGSKA (reference sequence). The chain's CDR3 is CSARDTRDEQFF. Here the CDR3 DNA reads TGCAGTGCTAGAGATACCAGGGATGAGCAGTTCTTC.

This clonotype was seen ten or more times. The chain recombines TRBV6-5 with TRBJ2-3, with D maybe TRBD1 (5 bases). The CDR3 sequence is 16 residues long. V was clipped by 2 bases and J by 3 bases, with 15 bases between them. In germline, CDR1 is MNHEY, CDR2 SVGAGI. The CDR3 is CASSYRGVALTDTQYF. The CDR3 nucleotides read TGTGCCAGCAGTTACAGGGGCGTCGCCTTGACAGATACGCAGTATTTT.

There are a few counts of this clonotype. This sequence joins TRBV2 and TRBJ2-1, with 12 bases matching TRBD1. CDR3 length: 13 residues. CDR1 is SNHLY and CDR2 is FYNNEI in the germline V gene. This CDR3 is CTGTGGHYNEQFF. CDR3 nucleotide sequence: TGTACCGGGACAGGGGGCCACTACAATGAGCAGTTCTTC.

The chain is built from TRBV20-1 and TRBJ2-7, with 10 bases aligning to TRBD1. The CDR3 totals 14 residues. With V trimmed by 6 bases and J by 3 bases, 8 bases remained unmatched. CDR1 DFQATT and CDR2 SNEGSKA come from the germline V gene (reference sequence). CDR3 sequence reads: CSASRDRGYYEQYF. The DNA for the CDR3 is TGCAGTGCGTCTAGGGACAGGGGATACTACGAGCAGTACTTC.

This clonotype was counted ten times or more. V usage is TRBV20-1 and J usage is TRBJ2-1, with TRBD1 matching over 12 bases. The germline V gene has CDR1 DFQATT and CDR2 SNEGSKA (reference sequence). The CDR3 runs to 16 residues. V trimming: 2 bases; J trimming: 2 bases; junction bases outside the gene matches: 4. In DNA, the CDR3 is TGCAGTGCTAGAAGGGACAGGGGGCGAACCTACAATGAGCAGTTCTTC. Residues: CSARRDRGRTYNEQFF.

This clonotype was detected many times. The V gene is TRBV7-2, the J gene TRBJ1-1; 7 bases agree with TRBD1. Losses at the gene ends were 3 bases for V and 3 bases for J; bases not matched to a gene: 4. Germline V gene sequence: CDR1 SGHTA, CDR2 FQGNSA. This CDR3 has 14 amino acids. The CDR3 loop reads CASSFDGTDTEAFF. The CDR3 DNA follows: TGTGCCAGCAGCTTCGACGGGACAGACACTGAAGCTTTCTTT.

In its sample, this clonotype was seen many times. The genes are TRBV2 and TRBJ2-1, with 8 bases lining up with TRBD2. This CDR3 has 14 amino acids. Germline V gene sequence: CDR1 SNHLY, CDR2 FYNNEI. V trimming: 0 bases; J trimming: 5 bases; junction bases outside the gene matches: 0. The DNA of the CDR3 is TGTGCCAGCAGTGAAGCCGGGAGGGACAATGAGCAGTTCTTC. Translated: CASSEAGRDNEQFF.